A selection of T cell receptor beta chains follows, all from one sample in a study of T cells after yellow fever vaccination. TCRdb used MiXCR to reprocess the 5' RACE reads, holding one entry per CDR3 protein. The sample lists some 220,000 distinct CDR3 sequences; roughly 3.3% were seen once. This material consisted of CD4+ T cells sorted from PBMCs, taken 10 days after the yellow fever booster vaccination. These receptors were collected from a man aged 18 to 29 who received the YFV17D yellow fever vaccine. The CDR3 runs from the conserved cysteine through the conserved F or W. D genes are given only for firm matches. Size is omitted from some rows. Given values are once, few, many or a class for expanded clones.

v_call	cdr3_length	clone_size	j_call	d_call	cdr3_nt	cdr3_aa
TRBV28	15	many	TRBJ2-1	-	TGTGCCAGCACCCAGGGAGGCGACCCGTACAATGAGCAGTTCTTC	CASTQGGDPYNEQFF
TRBV9	16	many	TRBJ2-3	TRBD1	TGTGCCAGCAGCATGACCGGGACAGGGGGAACGGCTACGCAGTATTTT	CASSMTGTGGTATQYF
TRBV10-1	15	-	TRBJ2-3	TRBD1	TGCGCCAGCAGTGCTGGACAGGGGATATCAGATACGCAGTATTTT	CASSAGQGISDTQYF
TRBV5-1	12	few	TRBJ2-1	-	TGCGCCAGCAGCTCCAGACGGCAAGAGCAGTTCTTC	CASSSRRQEQFF
TRBV10-1	15	-	TRBJ2-5	-	TGCGCCAGCAGTGACGTTCCGGCAGCCCAAGAGACCCAGTACTTC	CASSDVPAAQETQYF
TRBV5-1	14	many	TRBJ2-7	-	TGCGCCAGTGCAGGAAACGAGGCGCTCTACGAGCAGTACTTC	CASAGNEALYEQYF
TRBV29-1	12	many	TRBJ2-5	-	TGCAGCCCGAGGCTAATCCAAGAGACCCAGTACTTC	CSPRLIQETQYF
TRBV20-1	15	many	TRBJ1-2	-	TGCAGTGCCCCCCGAGGGCGAGCGGCTACCTATGGCTACACCTTC	CSAPRGRAATYGYTF
TRBV7-2	15	-	TRBJ2-1	-	TGTGCCAGCAGCTCGACACTCAGGACCTACAATGAGCAGTTCTTC	CASSSTLRTYNEQFF
TRBV2	17	many	TRBJ2-7	-	TGTGCCAGCAGGGCACCTGAAGGCGGGGAGAGCTCCTACGAGCAGTACTTC	CASRAPEGGESSYEQYF
TRBV5-1	14	few	TRBJ2-7	TRBD1	TGCGCCAGCAGCTTGGCCAGGGGGCTGTACGAGCAGTACTTC	CASSLARGLYEQYF
TRBV10-3	14	many	TRBJ2-3	-	TGTGCCACCACCTTGGGGCAGGACACAGATACGCAGTATTTT	CATTLGQDTDTQYF
TRBV5-1	15	few	TRBJ2-2	TRBD1	TGCGCCAGCAGCCTCCGACAGGGGGACACCGGGGAGCTGTTTTTT	CASSLRQGDTGELFF
TRBV12-3/TRBV12-4	15	many	TRBJ1-1	-	TGTGCCAGCAGACCCACAGGGACGGTGAACACTGAAGCTTTCTTT	CASRPTGTVNTEAFF
TRBV20-1	14	few	TRBJ2-1	TRBD2	TGCAGTGCCAACCCCGGGACTAATAACAATGAGCAGTTCTTC	CSANPGTNNNEQFF
TRBV5-4	16	few	TRBJ2-1	-	TGTGCCAGCAGCTTGGACCTCGACACCTCCTACAATGAGCAGTTCTTC	CASSLDLDTSYNEQFF
TRBV9	18	-	TRBJ2-1	-	TGTGCCAGCAGCGTTGTCCAGCACCCCAGAGGGTATTACAATGAGCAGTTCTTC	CASSVVQHPRGYYNEQFF
TRBV7-2	12	many	TRBJ1-2	TRBD1	TGTGCCAGCAGCCCCGACAGGGATGGGTACACCTTC	CASSPDRDGYTF
TRBV5-1	14	-	TRBJ2-5	-	TGCGCCAGCAGCCCCCTTGGAGGGAGGGAGACCCAGTACTTC	CASSPLGGRETQYF
TRBV7-2	15	many	TRBJ2-1	TRBD1	TGTGCCAGCAGCTTGGGGGACAGGGATTTCGATGAGCAGTTCTTC	CASSLGDRDFDEQFF
TRBV2	13	few	TRBJ1-2	-	TGTGCCAGCAGTGCCCGGGATCGGTATGGCTACACCTTC	CASSARDRYGYTF
TRBV3-1	14	-	TRBJ2-5	-	TGTGCCAGCAGCCGAGGGACTCCGGGGGAGACCCAGTACTTC	CASSRGTPGETQYF
TRBV10-3	13	few	TRBJ1-5	-	TGTGCCACCGCAACAGGGTTAGGTGATCCCCAGCATTTT	CATATGLGDPQHF
TRBV4-2	17	-	TRBJ2-6	TRBD2	TGTGCCAGCCTTGGACTAGCGGGGTTCTCTGGGGCCAACGTCCTGACTTTC	CASLGLAGFSGANVLTF
TRBV7-2	16	many	TRBJ2-3	-	TGTGCCAGCAGCTTAGTGGCGGGGTTGAGCACAGATACGCAGTATTTT	CASSLVAGLSTDTQYF
TRBV28	15	few	TRBJ1-3	-	TGTGCCAGCAGTGGGACTCCGTACTCTGGAAACACCATATATTTT	CASSGTPYSGNTIYF
TRBV7-3	15	few	TRBJ2-5	-	TGTGCCAGCAGCCAAAGTGGAGCCTTAAAAGAGACCCAGTACTTC	CASSQSGALKETQYF
TRBV6-2/TRBV6-3	13	few	TRBJ1-2	-	TGTGCCAGCAGAAATCCAGGGAACTATGGCTACACCTTC	CASRNPGNYGYTF
TRBV6-5	16	many	TRBJ2-3	-	TGTGCCAGCAGTTACTCGAAACAGGGATTCACAGATACGCAGTATTTT	CASSYSKQGFTDTQYF
TRBV18	13	many	TRBJ1-2	-	TGTGCCAGCTCAACCATAGAGAACTATGGCTACACCTTC	CASSTIENYGYTF
TRBV5-1	15	-	TRBJ1-5	-	TGCGCCAGCAGCCCCTTGGGGGGCGGCAATCAGCCCCAGCATTTT	CASSPLGGGNQPQHF
TRBV12-3/TRBV12-4	15	many	TRBJ2-3	-	TGTGCCAGCACCTCTCAGGGATCTAGCACAGATACGCAGTATTTT	CASTSQGSSTDTQYF
TRBV2	11	many	TRBJ1-6	-	TGTGCCAGCAGCGAAAATTCACCCCTCCACTTT	CASSENSPLHF
TRBV7-9	14	-	TRBJ1-3	-	TGTGCCAGCAGCTTATATCCGGCCGGAGGCACCATATATTTT	CASSLYPAGGTIYF
TRBV20-1	12	many	TRBJ2-3	TRBD1	TGCAGTGCTCTATACAGGGGAGATACGCAGTATTTT	CSALYRGDTQYF
TRBV18	17	-	TRBJ2-5	-	TGTGCCAGCTCACCTACAACGGGACGGAACCGCCAAGAGACCCAGTACTTC	CASSPTTGRNRQETQYF